What follows are 7 T cell receptor beta chains derived from one specimen sequenced in a study of Graves' ophthalmopathy and Graves' hyperthyroidism. Transcripts of RNA were the source for amplifying TCR beta CDR3 regions. Second-round multiplex PCR followed a first-round RT-PCR using HTBI primers. In TCRdb, the multiplex PCR reads were re-called with MiXCR into one record per CDR3 protein. The table shows around 1,000,000 distinct CDR3 sequences, with about two fifths occurring only once. Sequencing used peripheral blood or thyroid tissue (not recorded which). The receptors here all came from an adult man with Graves' hyperthyroidism.

The chain employs TRBV25-1 and TRBJ2-3; 14 positions match TRBD2. The CDR3 spans 16 residues. The V gene end was trimmed by 6 bases and the J gene end by 4 bases; junction bases not matched to a gene: 6. Germline lookup yields CDR1 MGHDK and CDR2 SYGVNS. The CDR3 region has the DNA TGTGCCAGCAGCTTGACTAGCGGGGGGGCCCCAGATACGCAGTATTTT. It encodes CASSLTSGGAPDTQYF.

The V call is TRBV2, the J call TRBJ1-6; 11 bases are a match to TRBD1. The CDR3 spans 14 residues. Germline V gives CDR1 SNHLY, CDR2 FYNNEI. The V and J ends lost 8 bases and 9 bases, in that order; junction bases with no gene match: 6. The CDR3 DNA follows: TGTGCCAGCCGGGGCGGGACAGGGGGTTCACCCCTCCACTTT. Its protein is CASRGGTGGSPLHF.

This clonotype showed up many times. This rearrangement joins TRBV24-1 to TRBJ2-5; the D gene is possibly TRBD1 (5 bases). Trimming cost V 6 bases and J 1 base, with 14 bases left between them. This CDR3 is 15 amino acids long. Germline V gene data show CDR1 as KGHDR and CDR2 as SFDVKD. The CDR3 bases are TGTGCCACCAGTAGCCCTACAGGAATCCAAGAGACCCAGTACTTC. It codes for CATSSPTGIQETQYF.

Points on this clonotype: An end of the junction differs from the germline gene, which may be a read error. The chain joins TRBV2 to TRBJ2-7, with D uncertain. The CDR3 runs to 8 residues. The germline V gene has CDR1 SNHLY and CDR2 FYNNEI. CDR3 bases: TGTGCCAACAGCGCGGTGAGGTTC. As protein: CANSAVRF. The full variable domain, rest sourced from reference TRBV2 and TRBJ2-7, is EPEVTQTPSHQVTQMGQEVILRCVPISNHLYFYWYRQILGQKVEFLVSFYNNEISEKSEIFDDQFSVERPDGSNFTLKIRSTKLEDSAMYFCANSAVRFGPGTRLTVT.

Worth noting for this clonotype: The limits of the CDR3 on the DNA are not certain, so only TCRdb's listed CDR3 is given. The chain uses TRBV7-2 and TRBJ2-5; the table calls TRBD1, which could not be checked here. Per germline, CDR1 SGHTA and CDR2 FQGNSA. The CDR3 is 19 residues long, counting both termini. The CDR3 protein is CASSIYLCSVARVQETQYF.

In its sample, this clonotype was seen many times. The genes are TRBV6-6 and TRBJ1-2, with a possible D match to TRBD1 (5 bases). This CDR3 is 11 amino acids long. The germline CDR1 and CDR2 sequences are MNHNY and SVGAGI (reference sequence). Trimming removed 4 bases at V and 10 bases at J, with 10 bases between. The CDR3 protein is CASSSGIDYTF. The CDR3 DNA sequence: TGTGCCAGCAGTTCAGGGATCGACTACACCTTC.

This clonotype occurred a few times. V gene TRBV5-1 combines with J gene TRBJ1-2, with a possible D match to TRBD1 (5 bases). Germline-derived CDR1 and CDR2 are SGHRS and YFSETQ. CDR3 length: 14 amino acids. Trimming removed 0 bases from V and 8 bases from J, with 14 bases in between. CDR3 coding DNA: TGCGCCAGCAGCTTGGAAGGCATCAGGGACGGCTACACCTTC. This gives the protein CASSLEGIRDGYTF.